This passage covers 23 T cell receptor beta chains from one sample sequenced in a study of cytomegalovirus exposure and HLA in healthy donors. Amplification used 60 Vbeta primers and 13 Jbeta primers. Clones were read by immunoSEQ multiplex PCR, and TCRdb kept only the in-frame ones, dropping some. The sample shows about 82,000 clones, around 74% of them seen only once. Input material: PBMCs. The source of these receptors is a woman aged 45-59 years in good health and CMV-seropositive.

V usage is TRBV7-9 and J usage is TRBJ1-1; D unresolved. The CDR3 loop spans 12 amino acids. Trimming took 5 bases from V and 9 from J, leaving 13 bases between them. In germline, CDR1 is SEHNR, CDR2 FQNEAQ (reference sequence). CDR3 DNA: TGTGCCAGCAGCCCTACTGGTCCCAAAGCTTTCTTT. Protein: CASSPTGPKAFF. Full variable domain (outside the CDR3, taken from reference TRBV7-9 and TRBJ1-1): DTGVSQNPRHKITKRGQNVTFRCDPISEHNRLYWYRQTLGQGPEFLTYFQNEAQLEKSRLLSDRFSAERPKGSFSTLEIQRTEQGDSAMYLCASSPTGPKAFFGQGTRLTVV.

The CDR3 spells CAWSVSSPQETQYF. Here the CDR3 DNA reads TGTGCCTGGAGTGTCTCTAGCCCCCAAGAGACCCAGTACTTC. The chain is built from TRBV30 and TRBJ2-5, with D perhaps TRBD2 (5 bases). Trimming removed 0 bases at V and 1 base at J, with 9 bases between. Germline loops: CDR1 GTSNPN, CDR2 SVGIG (reference sequence). The CDR3 totals 14 residues.

This rearrangement joins TRBV13 to TRBJ1-1, with TRBD1 identical over 9 bases. The germline V gene has CDR1 PRHDT and CDR2 FYEKMQ (reference sequence). With V trimmed by 5 bases and J by 7 bases, 5 bases remained unmatched. The length of the CDR3 is 13 residues. The chain's CDR3 is CASSIQGAYEAFF. CDR3 in DNA: TGTGCCAGCAGCATACAGGGGGCATATGAAGCTTTCTTT. Together with reference TRBV13 and TRBJ1-1, the CDR3 gives the full variable domain: AAGVIQSPRHLIKEKRETATLKCYPIPRHDTVYWYQQGPGQDPQFLISFYEKMQSDKGSIPDRFSAQQFSDYHSELNMSSLELGDSALYFCASSIQGAYEAFFGQGTRLTVV.

The rearrangement links TRBV6-1 to TRBJ1-1; TRBD1 agrees at 8 bases. The CDR3 is made up of 14 amino acids. CDR1 and CDR2 from the germline V gene are MNHNS and SASEGT. V lost 4 bases to trimming and J lost 4 bases; unmatched junction nucleotides: 5. CDR3 nucleotide sequence: TGTGCCAGCAGTGCCACTACAGGGGGCACTGAAGCTTTCTTT. Translated: CASSATTGGTEAFF.

This chain uses TRBV6-6 with TRBJ2-7; 7 bases map to TRBD2. Trimming removed 2 bases from V and 3 bases from J; junction bases left unmatched: 10. Germline V CDR1 and CDR2: MNHNY, SVGAGI (reference sequence). This CDR3 comprises 16 residues. The CDR3 sequence: CASSYPGRTLRYEQYF. CDR3 coding DNA: TGTGCCAGCAGTTACCCCGGGAGGACTCTTCGCTACGAGCAGTACTTC.

CDR3 sequence (DNA): TGTGCCAGCAGCCAGACAGGGGTCGGGAGAGAGACCCAGTACTTC. It encodes CASSQTGVGRETQYF. This rearrangement joins TRBV2 to TRBJ2-5; 8 positions agree with TRBD1. CDR3 size: 15 residues. Germline assignment: CDR1 SNHLY and CDR2 FYNNEI. The V and J ends lost 6 bases and 4 bases, in that order; junction bases with no gene match: 10.

The V gene is TRBV28, the J gene TRBJ2-3; 7 bases agree with TRBD1. The V gene's germline CDR1 is MDHEN and CDR2 SYDVKM. The CDR3 is made up of 16 amino acids. V shed 5 bases and J 0 bases; nucleotides not matched to a gene: 8. The CDR3: CASSLGTDLSTDTQYF. CDR3 sequence (DNA): TGTGCCAGCAGTCTCGGGACAGACCTTAGCACAGATACGCAGTATTTT.

In its sample, this clone was seen a few times. CDR3 protein: CATLNPGTSGTGELFF. In DNA form, the CDR3 reads TGTGCCACCCTAAACCCGGGGACTAGCGGGACCGGGGAGCTGTTTTTT. V and J are TRBV28 and TRBJ2-2; 12 bases align to TRBD2. Germline CDR1 MDHEN, CDR2 SYDVKM. Trimming removed 10 bases from V and 5 bases from J; junction bases left unmatched: 11. This CDR3 comprises 16 residues.

This clone has only a few counts. The CDR3 sequence is CASSRQAQGTDTQYF. As DNA, the CDR3 is TGCGCCAGCAGCCGACAGGCCCAAGGCACAGATACGCAGTATTTT. This chain connects TRBV10-2 to TRBJ2-3; the D gene is possibly TRBD1 (6 bases). Trimming took 6 bases from V and 1 from J, leaving 14 bases between them. Germline lookup yields CDR1 WSHSY and CDR2 SAAADI. This CDR3 has 15 amino acids.

The chain couples TRBV28 to TRBJ2-3; 8 nucleotides agree with TRBD2. Germline trimming cut 1 base from V and 4 bases from J; bases unmatched to any gene: 4. The length of the CDR3 is 15 residues. CDR1 and CDR2 (germline): MDHEN, SYDVKM. CDR3 nucleotides: TGTGCCAGCAGTTTATTGGGACTAGATTCAGATACGCAGTATTTT. The encoded protein is CASSLLGLDSDTQYF.

The chain is built from TRBV29-1 and TRBJ2-5; tentative D call: TRBD2 (5 bases). The CDR3 totals 13 residues. Trimming cost V 7 bases and J 5 bases, with 17 bases left between them. Germline V lookup: CDR1 SQVTM, CDR2 ANQGSEA. CDR3 nucleotides: TGCAGCGCCTTGGGGTTAGCGAGGGAGACCCAGTACTTC. Encoded protein: CSALGLARETQYF.

The V and J genes are TRBV15 and TRBJ1-1; no firm D call. Trimming shortened V by 3 bases and J by 0 bases, and 11 bases separated the two germline ends. Germline values: CDR1 LNHNV, CDR2 YYDKDF (reference sequence). This CDR3 region has 15 residues. CDR3 nucleotides: TGTGCCACCAGCAGGACTACCTCGGTGAACACTGAAGCTTTCTTT. Amino acids: CATSRTTSVNTEAFF.

The rearrangement joins TRBV30 to TRBJ1-4; 8 bases align to TRBD1. J lost 8 bases, V lost 2 bases, and 10 bases had no gene match. The CDR3 contains 15 residues. The germline V gene encodes CDR1 GTSNPN and CDR2 SVGIG (reference sequence). This CDR3 reads CAWSTTRGRVEKLFF. The CDR3 coding sequence is TGTGCCTGGAGTACAACCAGGGGGCGGGTAGAAAAACTGTTTTTT.

This clone was counted once. CDR3 loop: CASSLARGYEQYF. CDR3 coding DNA: TGCGCCAGCAGCTTAGCCAGGGGCTACGAGCAGTACTTC. The V and J genes are TRBV4-1 and TRBJ2-7; TRBD1 is a possible D gene (6 bases). Between the trimmed V and J ends, which lost 5 bases and 3 bases, there was a span of 11 bases. The CDR3 is made up of 13 amino acids. In germline, CDR1 is MGHRA, CDR2 YSYEKL.

The chain links TRBV11-2 to TRBJ2-7; maybe TRBD2 (6 bases). V lost 1 base and J lost 2, with 18 bases in between. Germline V gene lookup returns CDR1 SGHAT and CDR2 FQNNGV. This CDR3 region has 17 residues. The CDR3 spells CASSLVPLGREAYEQYF. The CDR3 nucleotides read TGTGCCAGCAGCTTAGTTCCCCTTGGGCGGGAAGCCTACGAGCAGTACTTC.

The V call is TRBV30, the J call TRBJ2-3; 12 bases match TRBD2. The CDR3 totals 15 residues. J lost 6 bases, V lost 2 bases, and 6 bases had no gene match. The germline CDR1 and CDR2 sequences are GTSNPN and SVGIG (reference sequence). CDR3 DNA sequence: TGTGCCTGGAGTTTCCTAGCGGGAGGGTTGGATACGCAGTATTTT. This sequence encodes CAWSFLAGGLDTQYF.

As concerns this clone: The sample carries other DNA sequences with the same CDR3. J is TRBJ1-1 and V is TRBV30; D gene unclear. The CDR3 is 12 residues long. Germline loops: CDR1 GTSNPN, CDR2 SVGIG (reference sequence). V dropped 3 bases and J dropped 1 base, with 6 bases sitting between them. This CDR3 is CAWSPGNTEAFF. Written as DNA, the CDR3 is TGTGCCTGGAGCCCCGGGAACACTGAAGCTTTCTTT. Filled out from reference TRBV30 and TRBJ1-1, the complete variable domain reads SQTIHQWPATLVQPVGSPLSLECTVEGTSNPNLYWYRQAAGRGLQLLFYSVGIGQISSEVPQNLSASRPQDRQFILSSKKLLLSDSGFYLCAWSPGNTEAFFGQGTRLTVV.

The V and J genes are TRBV19 and TRBJ2-6, with TRBD1 as a possible D gene (5 bases). Germline values: CDR1 LNHDA, CDR2 SQIVND (reference sequence). V lost 7 bases and J 3 bases, leaving 10 bases between the germline ends. The CDR3 runs to 14 residues. This CDR3 reads CASNRGVGANVLTF. The CDR3 region has the DNA TGTGCCAGTAATAGGGGCGTTGGGGCCAACGTCCTGACTTTC. Full variable domain (missing parts from reference TRBV19 and TRBJ2-6): DGGITQSPKYLFRKEGQNVTLSCEQNLNHDAMYWYRQDPGQGLRLIYYSQIVNDFQKGDIAEGYSVSREKKESFPLTVTSAQKNPTAFYLCASNRGVGANVLTFGAGSRLTVL.

The CDR3 spells CASSETQGGEQYF. DNA for the CDR3: TGTGCCAGCAGTGAAACCCAGGGCGGCGAGCAGTACTTC. The J gene is TRBJ2-7, the V gene TRBV6-1, with D maybe TRBD1 (5 bases). Per the germline V gene, CDR1 is MNHNS and CDR2 is SASEGT. V was shortened by 2 bases and J by 6 bases, with 11 bases between the two germline ends. This CDR3 is 13 amino acids long.

This clone has only one observation. V gene TRBV5-5 combines with J gene TRBJ2-7; 7 nucleotides agree with TRBD2. Looked up from germline, CDR1 is SGHKS and CDR2 is YYEKEE (reference sequence). V lost 4 bases to trimming and J lost 2 bases; unmatched junction nucleotides: 9. The CDR3 contains 15 residues. The CDR3 is CASSHSGRATYEQYF. CDR3 coding DNA: TGTGCCAGCAGCCATTCGGGGAGGGCCACCTACGAGCAGTACTTC.

The chain combines TRBV5-1 with TRBJ2-5; D remains unclear. The CDR3 is 13 amino acids. CDR1 and CDR2 from the germline V gene are SGHRS and YFSETQ. Deletions cut 0 bases from V and 2 bases from J, with 5 bases between. The CDR3 region has the DNA TGCGCCAGCAGCTTGGCTTATCAAGAGACCCAGTACTTC. It encodes CASSLAYQETQYF.

Only a few counts were recorded for this clone. This rearrangement joins TRBV7-3 to TRBJ1-6, with D tentatively TRBD1 (5 bases). The germline V gene encodes CDR1 SGHTA and CDR2 FQGTGA. The CDR3 length is 14 residues. The ends were cut back, 2 bases at V and 10 bases at J, with 12 bases in the middle. The CDR3 nucleotides are TGTGCCAGCAGCTTAGGGACGCGGGGCTCACCCCTCCACTTT. This sequence encodes CASSLGTRGSPLHF.

This clone was observed a few times. The J gene is TRBJ2-7, the V gene TRBV5-4, with 11 bases fitting TRBD2. Germline values: CDR1 SGHNT, CDR2 YYREEE (reference sequence). The CDR3 contains 17 residues. After removal of 0 bases from V and 6 bases from J, the junction contained 11 bases not matched to a gene. CDR3 sequence: CASSLDSGRAESVEQYF. The CDR3 DNA sequence: TGTGCCAGCAGCTTGGATAGCGGGAGGGCCGAAAGCGTCGAGCAGTACTTC.